The clone carrying this T cell receptor beta chain was seen a handful of times. This sample was taken from a study of patients and donors after allogeneic stem cell transplantation. The length of the CDR3 is 13 residues. With 5 bases removed from V and 7 bases from J, the gap between germline ends came to 14 bases. TCRdb reprocessed the RT-PCR reads with MiXCR, giving one entry per CDR3 protein. The sample lists some 960,000 distinct CDR3 sequences, roughly 18% occurring once. The specimen sequenced was blood, either unsorted or a sorted T cell fraction (not recorded which). J is TRBJ1-2 and V is TRBV12-3 or TRBV12-4; no firm D call. The sequence was collected from a human donor who was either an allogeneic HSCT recipient or a stem cell or donor lymphocyte infusion donor (not recorded which). It is not recorded whose cells these are; they may come from a transplant donor. The CDR3 nucleotides read TGTGCCAGCAGTATGGGCGCTGTCGGTGGCTACACCTTC. Its protein product is CASSMGAVGGYTF.